Below, 18 T cell receptor beta chains from the same sample are listed, as sequenced in a study of blood T cell repertoires in COVID-19. Profiling relied on immunoSEQ multiplex PCR, and the TCRdb table lists in-frame clones only, not all of them. The repertoire holds 150,000 to 200,000 clones, with around 82% as singletons. The sample was peripheral blood. Source of these receptors: a woman aged 80 or over with acute or convalescent COVID-19.

This chain's CDR3 is CASSHNRAGTGNTIYF. The CDR3 region has the DNA TGTGCCAGTAGCCATAACAGGGCGGGCACTGGAAACACCATATATTTT. The chain employs TRBV19 and TRBJ1-3, with a possible D match to TRBD1 (6 bases). Germline CDR1 LNHDA, CDR2 SQIVND (reference sequence). The length of the CDR3 is 16 residues. V lost 6 bases and J lost 2, with 17 bases in between.

The chain joins TRBV7-2 to TRBJ1-1, with D possibly being TRBD1 (5 bases). CDR3 length equals 15 residues. With 3 bases removed from V and 1 base from J, the gap between germline ends came to 12 bases. Germline V gene lookup returns CDR1 SGHTA and CDR2 FQGNSA. Here the CDR3 reads CASSFYGGWNTEAFF. The CDR3 DNA reads TGTGCCAGCAGCTTTTACGGGGGTTGGAACACTGAAGCTTTCTTT.

This clone was detected only once. V is TRBV3-1 (or the pseudogene TRBV3-2) and J is TRBJ1-1, with unresolved D. The germline V gene has CDR1 LGHDT and CDR2 YNNKEL (reference sequence). V lost 8 bases and J lost 1, with 11 bases in between. The CDR3 is 13 amino acids. The CDR3 here is CASRWGGNTEAFF. The CDR3 DNA follows: TGTGCCAGCCGCTGGGGAGGGAACACTGAAGCTTTCTTT.

This chain links TRBV19 with TRBJ1-2, with D possibly TRBD1 on 5 matching bases. Germline assignment: CDR1 LNHDA and CDR2 SQIVND (reference sequence). V was clipped by 10 bases and J by 4 bases, with 13 bases between them. The CDR3 is 12 amino acids. The CDR3 DNA sequence: TGTGCCACCGCACAGGTTTTCTATGGCTACACCTTC. It is translated as CATAQVFYGYTF. The variable domain in full, with the rest retrieved from reference TRBV19 and TRBJ1-2, is DGGITQSPKYLFRKEGQNVTLSCEQNLNHDAMYWYRQDPGQGLRLIYYSQIVNDFQKGDIAEGYSVSREKKESFPLTVTSAQKNPTAFYLCATAQVFYGYTFGSGTRLTVV.

This chain connects TRBV5-4 to TRBJ1-6; TRBD1 matches 8 bases. V lost 9 bases and J lost 7; bases outside the gene matches: 9. This CDR3 is built from 14 residues. Germline CDR1 and CDR2: SGHNT and YYREEE (reference sequence). The CDR3 region has the DNA TGTGCCACCACCGAACAGGGGGGGAATTCACCCCTCCACTTT. This sequence encodes CATTEQGGNSPLHF.

This clone was detected a few times. The rearrangement joins TRBV19 to TRBJ1-2; no definite D call. The CDR3 has 15 amino acids. Germline lookup yields CDR1 LNHDA and CDR2 SQIVND (reference sequence). V lost 7 bases, J lost 2 bases, and 17 bases lay in between. CDR3 loop: CASIPSGSFNYGYTF. The DNA of the CDR3 is TGTGCCAGTATCCCATCCGGGAGCTTCAACTATGGCTACACCTTC.

V gene TRBV5-4 combines with J gene TRBJ2-2; weak D call: TRBD2 (5 bases). Between the trimmed V and J ends, which lost 7 bases and 1 base, there was a span of 14 bases. The V gene's germline CDR1 is SGHNT and CDR2 YYREEE (reference sequence). CDR3 size: 15 residues. The DNA of the CDR3 is TGTGCCAGCGGTCCTCCGAGCGGGAACACCGGGGAGCTGTTTTTT. This gives the protein CASGPPSGNTGELFF. Full variable domain (rest looked up from reference TRBV5-4 and TRBJ2-2): ETGVTQSPTHLIKTRGQQVTLRCSSQSGHNTVSWYQQALGQGPQFIFQYYREEENGRGNFPPRFSGLQFPNYSSELNVNALELDDSALYLCASGPPSGNTGELFFGEGSRLTVL.

This sequence joins TRBV5-6 and TRBJ1-3; D is unclear. The germline V gene encodes CDR1 SGHDT and CDR2 YYEEEE. The ends were cut back, 4 bases at V and 4 bases at J, with 12 bases in the middle. The CDR3 has 14 residues. The CDR3 DNA reads as TGTGCCAGCAGCGCGGTGGTCGGAGGAAACACCATATATTTT. It translates to CASSAVVGGNTIYF.

This chain connects TRBV19 to TRBJ1-1; D gene ambiguous. Germline assignment: CDR1 LNHDA and CDR2 SQIVND (reference sequence). This CDR3 has 14 amino acids. V was cut by 3 bases and J by 7 bases, with 15 bases left in between. Here the CDR3 DNA reads TGTGCCAGTAGTATTTTAGGAGGGATTGGTGAAGCTTTCTTT. As protein: CASSILGGIGEAFF.

CDR3 nucleotide sequence: TGTGCCACCAGTGGGTTCGCGGGACTCCTATCCTACGAGCAGTACTTC. Translated, it gives CATSGFAGLLSYEQYF. The chain carries TRBV24-1 and TRBJ2-7; tentatively, D is TRBD2 (6 bases). Germline CDR1 and CDR2: KGHDR and SFDVKD. The length of the CDR3 is 16 residues. V lost 5 bases, J lost 1 base, and 17 bases lay in between.

CDR3 sequence reads: CASSYSTGRGNSPLHF. The CDR3 DNA reads as TGTGCCAGCAGTTACTCGACAGGCAGGGGAAACTCACCCCTCCACTTT. The J gene is TRBJ1-6, the V gene TRBV6-5; perhaps TRBD1 as D (6 bases). Germline V gene sequence: CDR1 MNHEY, CDR2 SVGAGI. The CDR3 is made up of 16 amino acids. Trimming cost V 0 bases and J 10 bases, with 16 bases left between them.

The gene calls are TRBV2 and TRBJ2-7, with 9 positions matching TRBD2. V trimming: 8 bases; J trimming: 2 bases; junction bases outside the gene matches: 10. Per germline, CDR1 SNHLY and CDR2 FYNNEI. The CDR3 has 15 residues. CDR3 sequence (DNA): TGTGCCAGCGCGCGGGGGGGGCCGACCGCCTACGAGCAGTACTTC. It specifies CASARGGPTAYEQYF.

The chain employs TRBV5-1 and TRBJ2-6; D uncertain. Germline lookup yields CDR1 SGHRS and CDR2 YFSETQ. With 4 bases removed from V and 4 bases from J, the gap between germline ends came to 9 bases. The CDR3 is 14 residues long. The CDR3 reads CASSQEAGANVLTF. CDR3 bases: TGCGCCAGCAGCCAGGAAGCCGGGGCCAACGTCCTGACTTTC.

The chain has TRBV19 and TRBJ1-3; D unresolved. V shed 5 bases and J shed 0 bases, with 14 bases lying between them. Germline assignment: CDR1 LNHDA and CDR2 SQIVND (reference sequence). The CDR3 totals 16 residues. The CDR3 sequence is CASSSKGLLSGNTIYF. In DNA form, the CDR3 reads TGTGCCAGTAGTTCAAAAGGACTTCTCTCTGGAAACACCATATATTTT.

The V gene is TRBV9, the J gene TRBJ2-1, with 10 bases matching TRBD2. This CDR3 spans 16 amino acids. Germline CDR1 is SGDLS and CDR2 is YYNGEE. Trimming at V came to 3 bases and at J to 4 bases, leaving 7 bases not matched to a gene. CDR3 in amino acids: CASSEGGLALYNEQFF. For the CDR3, the DNA is TGTGCCAGCAGCGAGGGGGGACTAGCGTTATACAATGAGCAGTTCTTC.

The chain employs TRBV19 and TRBJ1-1, with 7 bases that match TRBD1. The CDR3 has 14 residues. V shed 4 bases and J 1 base; nucleotides not matched to a gene: 3. Germline V gene lookup returns CDR1 LNHDA and CDR2 SQIVND (reference sequence). CDR3 sequence: CASSTGQRNTEAFF. For the CDR3, the DNA is TGTGCCAGTAGTACGGGACAGAGGAACACTGAAGCTTTCTTT. The full variable domain, its missing parts supplied by reference TRBV19 and TRBJ1-1, is DGGITQSPKYLFRKEGQNVTLSCEQNLNHDAMYWYRQDPGQGLRLIYYSQIVNDFQKGDIAEGYSVSREKKESFPLTVTSAQKNPTAFYLCASSTGQRNTEAFFGQGTRLTVV.

The chain carries TRBV19 and TRBJ1-1; D gene ambiguous. Germline V CDR1 and CDR2: LNHDA, SQIVND (reference sequence). Trimming stripped 5 bases from V and 6 bases from J, with 13 bases between. CDR3 size: 13 residues. The CDR3, as DNA: TGTGCCAGTAGTTTAACGAGCGGGTCTGAAGCTTTCTTT. Encoded protein: CASSLTSGSEAFF.

The chain employs TRBV5-6 and TRBJ2-5; D ambiguous. This CDR3 is 13 amino acids long. Trimming pared 0 bases from V and 5 bases from J, leaving 8 bases between. Per germline, CDR1 SGHDT and CDR2 YYEEEE. CDR3 sequence (DNA): TGTGCCAGCAGCTTGGTGGGCCTCGAGACCCAGTACTTC. This encodes CASSLVGLETQYF. The complete variable domain, with remaining parts taken from reference TRBV5-6 and TRBJ2-5, reads DAGVTQSPTHLIKTRGQQVTLRCSPKSGHDTVSWYQQALGQGPQFIFQYYEEEERQRGNFPDRFSGHQFPNYSSELNVNALLLGDSALYLCASSLVGLETQYFGPGTRLLVL.